This entry is about one T cell receptor beta chain. Its antigen remains unknown. Compared with germline, one end of the junction differs, possibly owing to a read error. Both 60 Vbeta primers and 13 Jbeta primers went into the PCR. Clones were read by immunoSEQ multiplex PCR, and TCRdb kept only the in-frame ones, dropping some. The table shows more than 110,000 clones, with 55% to 80% occurring only once. The data originate from a study of cytomegalovirus exposure and HLA in healthy donors. This CDR3 spans 15 amino acids. The germline V gene encodes CDR1 SSHAT and CDR2 FNYEAQ (reference sequence). Study-level results: Later analysis placed DRB1 highest and HLA-C lowest in TCR association rates, which differed by HLA locus. Cytomegalovirus association was listed for around 180 TCR beta chains.

The clonotype originates from a human donor in good health. Material for sequencing was PBMCs. The chain recombines TRBV7-7 with TRBJ1-2; D might be TRBD1 (5 bases). In DNA form, the CDR3 reads TGTGCTAGCAGCCCTGGGGTGTTTGGGGCTGGCGGCTACACCTTC. It translates to CASSPGVFGAGGYTF.